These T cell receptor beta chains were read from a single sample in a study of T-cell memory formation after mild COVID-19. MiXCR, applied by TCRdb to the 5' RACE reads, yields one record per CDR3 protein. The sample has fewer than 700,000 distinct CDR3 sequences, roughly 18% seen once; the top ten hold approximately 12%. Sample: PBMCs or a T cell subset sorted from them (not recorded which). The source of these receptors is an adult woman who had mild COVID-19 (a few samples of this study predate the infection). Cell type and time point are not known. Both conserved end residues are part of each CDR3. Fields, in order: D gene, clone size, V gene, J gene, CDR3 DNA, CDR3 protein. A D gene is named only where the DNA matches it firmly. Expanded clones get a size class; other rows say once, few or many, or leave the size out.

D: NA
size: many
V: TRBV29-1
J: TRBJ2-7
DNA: TGCAGCGTTCGGGAGACAGGGCGATCCTACGAGCAGTACTTC
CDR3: CSVRETGRSYEQYF

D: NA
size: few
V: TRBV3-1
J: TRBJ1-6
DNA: TGTGCCAGCAGCCAAGAGGTGAACTCACCCCTCCACTTT
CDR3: CASSQEVNSPLHF

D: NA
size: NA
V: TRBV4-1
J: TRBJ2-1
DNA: TGCGCCAGCAGCCAAGATACTGAGTACAATGAGCAGTTCTTC
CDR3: CASSQDTEYNEQFF

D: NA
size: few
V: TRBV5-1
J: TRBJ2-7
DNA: TGCGCCAGCAGCTCGGCGGGCGCGAGACGGGAGCAGTACTTC
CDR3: CASSSAGARREQYF

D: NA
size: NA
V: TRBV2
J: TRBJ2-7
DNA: TGTGCCAGCACCATGGACAGACGCTCCTACGAGCAGTACTTC
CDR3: CASTMDRRSYEQYF

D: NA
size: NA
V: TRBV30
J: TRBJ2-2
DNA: TGTGCCTGGAGCCCGGGAACCGGGGAGCTGTTTTTT
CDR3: CAWSPGTGELFF

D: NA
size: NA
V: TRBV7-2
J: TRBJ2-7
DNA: TGTGCCAGCAGCCCCCGTCTAGCGCTTTACGAGCAGTACTTC
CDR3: CASSPRLALYEQYF

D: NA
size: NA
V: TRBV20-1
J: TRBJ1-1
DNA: TGCAGTGCTAGAGCGGACGGGATCCGCCCGCCACCCATGAACACTGAAGCTTTCTTT
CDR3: CSARADGIRPPPMNTEAFF

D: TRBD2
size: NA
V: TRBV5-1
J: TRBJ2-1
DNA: TGCGCCAGCAGCTGGGGTTCGGGGGGGTACAATGAGCAGTTCTTC
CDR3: CASSWGSGGYNEQFF

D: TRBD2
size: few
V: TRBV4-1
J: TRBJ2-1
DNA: TGCGCCAGCAGCCATGAGCGGGGGGGGTCCTACAATGAGCAGTTCTTC
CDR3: CASSHERGGSYNEQFF

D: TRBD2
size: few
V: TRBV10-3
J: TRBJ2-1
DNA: TGTGCCATCAGTCCTGTAGCGGGGGGACCGTACAATGAGCAGTTCTTC
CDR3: CAISPVAGGPYNEQFF

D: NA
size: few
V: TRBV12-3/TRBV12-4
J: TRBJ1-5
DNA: TGTGCCAGCAGTGTCGATTATCAGCCCCAGCATTTT
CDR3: CASSVDYQPQHF

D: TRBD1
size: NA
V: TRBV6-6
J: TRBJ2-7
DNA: TGTGCCAGCAGTTACTCCAGGGACAGGGTTTCCTACGAGCAGTACTTC
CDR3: CASSYSRDRVSYEQYF

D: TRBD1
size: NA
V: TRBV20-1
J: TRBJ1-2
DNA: TGCAGTGCTAGAGTGACAGGGACCGGGGGCTATGGCTACACCTTC
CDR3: CSARVTGTGGYGYTF

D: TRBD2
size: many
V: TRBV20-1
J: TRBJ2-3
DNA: TGCAGTGCTAACGGGGGAGCGGGAACCACAGATACGCAGTATTTT
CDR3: CSANGGAGTTDTQYF

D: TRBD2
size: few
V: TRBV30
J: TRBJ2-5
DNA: TGTGCCTGGAGTGCGGGACTAGCGGGGGCTAGCCTACCGGAGACCCAGTACTTC
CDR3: CAWSAGLAGASLPETQYF

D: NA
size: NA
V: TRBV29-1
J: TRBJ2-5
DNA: TGCAGCGTCGAGCGGGTCCTAGGAGCAATGGGGACCCAGTACTTC
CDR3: CSVERVLGAMGTQYF

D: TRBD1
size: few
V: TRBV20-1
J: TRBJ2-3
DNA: TGCAGTGCTAGATCGCCGGGACAGGGGTTCACAGATACGCAGTATTTT
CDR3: CSARSPGQGFTDTQYF

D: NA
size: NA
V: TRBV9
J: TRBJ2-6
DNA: TGTGCCAGCAGCGAGACTGGGGCCAACGTCCTGACTTTC
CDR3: CASSETGANVLTF

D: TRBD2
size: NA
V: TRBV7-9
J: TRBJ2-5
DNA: TGTGCCAGCAGTTTCTGGACTAGCGGGGGGTCAAAAGAGACCCAGTACTTC
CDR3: CASSFWTSGGSKETQYF

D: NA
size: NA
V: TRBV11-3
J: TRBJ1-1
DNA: TGTGCCAGCAGGAAAGATGCTTTCTTT
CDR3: CASRKDAFF

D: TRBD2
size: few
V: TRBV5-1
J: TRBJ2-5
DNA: TGCGCCAGCAGCTTGGCCGGGACTAGCGGGCCTCAAGAGACCCAGTACTTC
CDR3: CASSLAGTSGPQETQYF

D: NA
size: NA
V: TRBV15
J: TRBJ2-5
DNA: TGTGCCACCAGCAGAGATCCCGGGGGCCAAGAGACCCAGTACTTC
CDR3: CATSRDPGGQETQYF

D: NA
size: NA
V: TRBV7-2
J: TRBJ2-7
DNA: TGTGCCAGCAGCTCGCGGACCTACGAGCAGTACTTC
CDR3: CASSSRTYEQYF

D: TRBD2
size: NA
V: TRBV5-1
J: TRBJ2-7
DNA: TGCGCCAGCAGCGGATGGACTAGCGGTTACTCCTACGAGCAGTACTTC
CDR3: CASSGWTSGYSYEQYF